Shown below are 4 T cell receptor beta chains from a single sample sequenced in a study of blood T cell repertoires in COVID-19. Measured with immunoSEQ multiplex PCR; TCRdb has only the in-frame clones, and not every one. The repertoire includes approximately 440,000 clones, 90% of them detected once, and roughly 0.66% sits in the top ten. The sequencing input was PBMCs or T cells enriched from blood (not recorded which). The origin of the receptors is a young man who had recovered from COVID-19.

The V and J genes are TRBV4-1 and TRBJ1-4; 8 positions match TRBD1. The germline V gene has CDR1 MGHRA and CDR2 YSYEKL. CDR3 length equals 15 residues. V lost 3 bases to trimming and J lost 4 bases; unmatched junction nucleotides: 4. The CDR3 sequence is CASSQPDRDNEKLFF. The CDR3 DNA reads as TGCGCCAGCAGCCAGCCGGACAGGGATAATGAAAAACTGTTTTTT.

V usage is TRBV5-6 and J usage is TRBJ1-2; D is unresolved. CDR1 is SGHDT, CDR2 YYEEEE, per germline. This CDR3 is built from 15 residues. Deletions cut 0 bases from V and 6 bases from J, with 15 bases between. The DNA of the CDR3 is TGTGCCAGCAGCTTGGAGTCCGGAGGTTATCATGGCTACACCTTC. Translated, it gives CASSLESGGYHGYTF.

The genes are TRBV7-8 and TRBJ1-2, with D perhaps matching TRBD1 (5 bases). Trimming cost V 5 bases and J 8 bases, with 18 bases left between them. CDR1 and CDR2 from the germline V gene are SGHVS and FQNEAQ. This CDR3 is 14 amino acids long. For the CDR3, the DNA is TGTGCCAGCAGCAACTATTGGGTGCGGGACGGCTACACCTTC. It is translated as CASSNYWVRDGYTF.

The V gene is TRBV4-1, the J gene TRBJ1-4; D is uncertain. CDR1 MGHRA and CDR2 YSYEKL come from the germline V gene. This CDR3 comprises 13 residues. Trimming stripped 6 bases from V and 7 bases from J, with 12 bases between. CDR3 nucleotide sequence: TGCGCCAGCAGACCGAACCCGGGTGAAAAACTGTTTTTT. Amino acids: CASRPNPGEKLFF.